This T cell receptor (beta chain) was obtained from a study of T cell repertoires in cytomegalovirus infection. Study context: Evidence of both CMV infection and a matching HLA type came from public TCR beta signatures. Study results and caveats: The response measured ex vivo was dominated by TCR beta clonotypes (HLA-C-restricted and CMV-specific).

One entry per CDR3 protein, called by TCRdb with MiXCR from the reads. The sample carries some 130,000 distinct CDR3 sequences, under 30% recorded once. The CDR3 sequence is 11 residues long. CDR1 is SGHTA, CDR2 FQGNSA, per germline. V shed 3 bases and J shed 7 bases, with 7 bases lying between them. Only a few counts were recorded for this clonotype. Antigen: not known. This chain joins TRBV7-2 and TRBJ2-7; TRBD2 is a possible D gene (5 bases). The sequencing input was PBMCs, sequenced either directly or after in vitro stimulation (not recorded which). The TCR sequence derives from a human donor in good health (CMV status not recorded). Some clones in this sample may be carry-over from other donors' samples. The CDR3, as DNA: TGTGCCAGCAGCTTTAAGCGGGAGCAGTACTTC. This translates into CASSFKREQYF.